This paragraph covers one TCR beta chain sequence. Its target antigen remains unknown. No base-level quality is on record; no much larger clone is a single base apart. The data are from a study of blood T cell repertoires in COVID-19 (dated by TCRdb to the early 2020s). Regarding the study in general: Collaborator samples came from the United States, Italy and Spain and covered acute and convalescent phases of COVID-19. The prospective study material was composed of cDNA or gDNA derived from T cells, B-cell-depleted T cells, or PBMCs. Samples were obtained from the ongoing ImmuneRACE study (first 160 participants) and from 1,254 subjects provided by 6 global collaborators. The dataset comprised deeply sampled blood TCRbeta repertoires from subjects exposed to, actively infected with, or recovered from COVID-19. A de-identified subject ID, COVID-19 status, age in years and sex were almost always included in the sample metadata. Where HLA class I and class II types were available, the types were taken from metadata supplied by the sample provider, not from assay-based typing. The repertoires were released in a freely available public database intended as a resource for research on the immune response to SARS-CoV-2.

The immunoSEQ Assay, a bias-controlled multiplex PCR, was used to amplify TCRbeta CDR3 regions from genomic DNA. Concerning the study's data processing: The number of nucleated cells in each sample was estimated by amplification of reference gene primers within the assay. Sequence reads were collapsed and filtered to measure the absolute abundance of every unique TCRbeta CDR3 rearrangement. For each sample, productive Simpson clonality was calculated as the square root of Simpson's diversity index across productive rearrangements. TCRdb limited this immuneACCESS table to in-frame rearrangements with V and J called. A share of clones is missing; checked studies link under half to unresolved V genes, and the rest is unexplained. That table furnishes V, J and clone size, whereas the DNA furnished D and trimming. Across this sample there are under 90,000 clones, with roughly 87% seen only once. The ten largest make up approximately 5.1% of the sample.

The germline V gene sets CDR1 to SGDLS and CDR2 to YYNGEE. V loses 4 bases at its end and J loses 1 base; junction bases beyond the gene matches: 10. From its cysteine to its phenylalanine, the CDR3 spans 16 amino acids. This entry keeps only the CDR3 DNA: 48 bases, framed from base 1. Broader findings and caveats from the paper: The amount of clinical and demographic metadata varied by source and participant and was provided uncurated.

Whole blood was collected in K2EDTA tubes by collaborating institutions according to the institutions' own protocols. For TCRbeta analysis, collaborator samples were shipped as frozen whole blood, as isolated PBMCs, or as DNA extracted from either sample type. The source material was peripheral blood. The sequence joins TRBV9 to TRBJ1-1, and 7 bases in between align with TRBD1. This TCR was recovered from a man in his fifties or sixties with acute or convalescent COVID-19. Here the CDR3 is given as CASSNTSPGGNTEAFF. The DNA sequence is TGTGCCAGCAGCAACACCTCGCCAGGGGGGAACACTGAAGCTTTCTTT. Reference TRBV9 and TRBJ1-1 proteins supply the regions before and after the CDR3; the full variable domain is: DSGVTQTPKHLITATGQRVTLRCSPRSGDLSVYWYQQSLDQGLQFLIQYYNGEERAKGNILERFSAQQFPDLHSELNLSSLELGDSALYFCASSNTSPGGNTEAFFGQGTRLTVV.